What follows are 22 T cell receptor beta chains derived from one specimen sequenced in a study of graft-versus-host responses after intestinal transplantation. These receptors have no identified antigens. Produced via immunoSEQ multiplex PCR; TCRdb's table is partial and in-frame only. The repertoire holds around 100,000 clones, with 80% to 95% as singletons. The material was unstimulated CD8+ T cells sorted from spleen or lymph node cells, obtained before intestinal transplant. These TCRs come from a human donor who received an intestinal transplant.

The rearrangement uses TRBV6-1 and TRBJ2-5; D may be TRBD1 (5 bases). The germline CDR1 and CDR2 sequences are MNHNS and SASEGT. The germline V and J ends were trimmed by 5 bases and 4 bases, with 8 bases remaining between them. The CDR3 runs to 12 residues. The CDR3 loop reads CASSSQGETQYF. Here the CDR3 DNA reads TGTGCCAGCAGTTCGCAGGGAGAGACCCAGTACTTC.

The V gene is TRBV2, the J gene TRBJ2-7, with D possibly matching TRBD2 (5 bases). V lost 0 bases and J lost 1, with 16 bases in between. The CDR3 totals 17 residues. Per the germline V gene, CDR1 is SNHLY and CDR2 is FYNNEI. This CDR3 is CASSEALDYLYSYEQYF. The CDR3 bases are TGTGCCAGCAGTGAAGCGCTTGACTACCTTTATTCCTACGAGCAGTACTTC.

CDR3 region: CASSRDRDTEAFF. The CDR3 region has the DNA TGTGCCAGCAGCCGCGACAGGGACACTGAAGCTTTCTTT. The V gene is TRBV5-4, the J gene TRBJ1-1, with TRBD1 matching over 7 bases. The CDR3 sequence is 13 residues long. Trimming at V came to 4 bases and at J to 3 bases, leaving 3 bases not matched to a gene. Germline-derived CDR1 and CDR2 are SGHNT and YYREEE (reference sequence).

The rearrangement joins TRBV6-5 to TRBJ1-5; D is uncertain. Between the trimmed V and J ends, which lost 5 bases and 6 bases, there was a span of 11 bases. CDR3 length: 13 amino acids. Germline V gene data show CDR1 as MNHEY and CDR2 as SVGAGI. This CDR3 is CASSLGAGQPQHF. In nucleotides, the CDR3 is TGTGCCAGCAGTCTAGGCGCGGGTCAGCCCCAGCATTTT.

The DNA of the CDR3 is TGTGCCAGCAGCGATATGGACAGGGGGCAACGCAGCGATGGCTACACCTTC. This gives the protein CASSDMDRGQRSDGYTF. The V call is TRBV9, the J call TRBJ1-2; 11 bases are shared with TRBD1. Germline trimming cut 3 bases from V and 6 bases from J; bases unmatched to any gene: 13. CDR1 is SGDLS and CDR2 is YYNGEE in the germline V gene. The CDR3 spans 17 residues.

The CDR3 here is CATSRTGGSNTGELFF. The CDR3 nucleotides read TGTGCCACCAGCAGGACGGGAGGCTCGAACACCGGGGAGCTGTTTTTT. V gene TRBV15 combines with J gene TRBJ2-2; 7 bases are shared with TRBD2. The CDR3 is made up of 16 amino acids. Germline trimming cut 3 bases from V and 0 bases from J; bases unmatched to any gene: 4. Germline CDR1 and CDR2: LNHNV and YYDKDF (reference sequence).

The V gene is TRBV15, the J gene TRBJ2-2, with unresolved D. This CDR3 region has 15 residues. Germline V gives CDR1 LNHNV, CDR2 YYDKDF (reference sequence). V lost 2 bases and J lost 8, with 15 bases in between. The CDR3 is CATSRTVTISGELFF. In DNA, the CDR3 is TGTGCCACCAGCAGAACGGTAACCATTTCTGGGGAGCTGTTTTTT.

The chain is built from TRBV7-8 and TRBJ2-7; D might be TRBD2 (7 bases). The germline V gene encodes CDR1 SGHVS and CDR2 FQNEAQ. Trimming shortened V by 7 bases and J by 6 bases, and 25 bases separated the two germline ends. This CDR3 has 16 residues. The CDR3 DNA reads as TGTGCCAGCACCCTAGGGGGGGCCCTCGAAGGGGGCGAGCAGTACTTC. Translating gives CASTLGGALEGGEQYF.

This chain connects TRBV5-4 to TRBJ1-1, with 7 bases lining up with TRBD1. V lost 4 bases and J lost 3; bases outside the gene matches: 15. Germline V gene sequence: CDR1 SGHNT, CDR2 YYREEE (reference sequence). The CDR3 is made up of 17 amino acids. Here the CDR3 reads CASSRKFNRDRDTEAFF. The CDR3 coding sequence is TGTGCCAGCAGCCGAAAGTTCAACCGGGACAGAGACACTGAAGCTTTCTTT.

The chain links TRBV2 to TRBJ2-5, with TRBD2 matching 10 bases. This CDR3 has 13 residues. V lost 8 bases, J lost 3 bases, and 3 bases stayed unmatched. Per germline, CDR1 SNHLY and CDR2 FYNNEI. In nucleotides, the CDR3 is TGTGCCAGCTTAGCGGGGGGCGAAGAGACCCAGTACTTC. Its protein is CASLAGGEETQYF. The whole variable domain, filled in from reference TRBV2 and TRBJ2-5, reads EPEVTQTPSHQVTQMGQEVILRCVPISNHLYFYWYRQILGQKVEFLVSFYNNEISEKSEIFDDQFSVERPDGSNFTLKIRSTKLEDSAMYFCASLAGGEETQYFGPGTRLLVL.

The V gene is TRBV19, the J gene TRBJ1-1; the D is unclear. This CDR3 has 16 residues. The germline CDR1 and CDR2 sequences are LNHDA and SQIVND (reference sequence). Between the trimmed V and J ends, which lost 2 bases and 3 bases, there was a span of 16 bases. The CDR3 DNA reads as TGTGCCAGTAGTATATATACGGGGAATTTTTACACTGAAGCTTTCTTT. Encoded protein: CASSIYTGNFYTEAFF. Supplemented by reference TRBV19 and TRBJ1-1, the full variable domain reads DGGITQSPKYLFRKEGQNVTLSCEQNLNHDAMYWYRQDPGQGLRLIYYSQIVNDFQKGDIAEGYSVSREKKESFPLTVTSAQKNPTAFYLCASSIYTGNFYTEAFFGQGTRLTVV.

This clone was picked up a small number of times. V gene TRBV6-5 combines with J gene TRBJ2-5, with 7 bases aligning to TRBD2. This CDR3 is 14 amino acids long. CDR1 MNHEY and CDR2 SVGAGI come from the germline V gene. Germline trimming cut 4 bases from V and 0 bases from J; bases unmatched to any gene: 2. This CDR3 reads CASSSGGNQETQYF. As DNA, the CDR3 is TGTGCCAGCAGTTCCGGGGGGAACCAAGAGACCCAGTACTTC.

The rearrangement links TRBV2 to TRBJ2-3; 7 positions match TRBD1. The CDR3 consists of 14 residues. The germline CDR1 and CDR2 sequences are SNHLY and FYNNEI. After removal of 6 bases from V and 3 bases from J, the junction contained 6 bases not matched to a gene. CDR3: CASSRQGGTDTQYF. For the CDR3, the DNA is TGTGCCAGCAGCCGACAGGGCGGTACAGATACGCAGTATTTT.

V usage is TRBV11-2 and J usage is TRBJ2-3, with D possibly being TRBD1 or TRBD2 (6 bases each). Trimming left V 3 bases short and J 3 bases short, with 13 bases between. CDR3 length: 15 amino acids. Germline V gene lookup returns CDR1 SGHAT and CDR2 FQNNGV. CDR3 loop: CASSFGGPRTDTQYF. CDR3 sequence (DNA): TGTGCCAGCAGCTTTGGGGGGCCTAGAACAGATACGCAGTATTTT.

V usage is TRBV5-5 and J usage is TRBJ2-7, with a possible D match to TRBD1 (6 bases). V was cut by 0 bases and J by 3 bases, with 16 bases left in between. This CDR3 contains 16 residues. CDR1 is SGHKS and CDR2 is YYEKEE in the germline V gene (reference sequence). CDR3 nucleotide sequence: TGTGCCAGCAGCTTGGGGGCAGGGGTTCCTCTCTACGAGCAGTACTTC. It yields the protein CASSLGAGVPLYEQYF.

V and J are TRBV9 and TRBJ2-1; D is undetermined. The CDR3 is made up of 13 amino acids. Germline CDR1 reads SGDLS; CDR2 reads YYNGEE. V shed 0 bases and J shed 9 bases, with 10 bases lying between them. The CDR3 here is CASSVDVGTEQFF. The DNA of the CDR3 is TGTGCCAGCAGCGTAGATGTGGGCACTGAGCAGTTCTTC.

The V call is TRBV6-1, the J call TRBJ2-7, with D unresolved. The CDR3 totals 14 residues. Germline loops: CDR1 MNHNS, CDR2 SASEGT. Trimming removed 6 bases from V and 2 bases from J, with 14 bases in between. The CDR3 sequence is CASSPKAYAYEQYF. The CDR3 DNA follows: TGTGCCAGCAGCCCGAAGGCCTACGCCTACGAGCAGTACTTC.

The CDR3 spells CASSIGGSGEQFF. The CDR3 nucleotides are TGTGCCAGTAGTATTGGCGGGAGCGGTGAGCAGTTCTTC. V and J are TRBV19 and TRBJ2-1, with TRBD2 identical over 7 bases. CDR3 length: 13 residues. V trimming: 3 bases; J trimming: 9 bases; junction bases outside the gene matches: 5. Per the germline V gene, CDR1 is LNHDA and CDR2 is SQIVND (reference sequence).

The CDR3 spells CASSPAGSGNSPLHF. The CDR3 DNA reads as TGTGCCAGCAGCCCTGCAGGGTCGGGGAATTCACCCCTCCACTTT. The V call is TRBV5-5, the J call TRBJ1-6; D possibly corresponds to TRBD1 (5 bases). The length of the CDR3 is 15 residues. The V end lost 4 bases, the J end lost 7 bases, and 15 bases lay between the germline ends. Germline V lookup: CDR1 SGHKS, CDR2 YYEKEE (reference sequence).

The chain employs TRBV15 and TRBJ2-7; D may match TRBD1 or TRBD2 (5 bases each). The V end was cut by 1 base, the J end by 4 bases, with 17 bases between. Germline loops: CDR1 LNHNV, CDR2 YYDKDF (reference sequence). The CDR3 is 16 residues long. CDR3 sequence (DNA): TGTGCCACCAGCAGAGCTGGTGGGACCGGGTCTTACGAGCAGTACTTC. Amino acid sequence: CATSRAGGTGSYEQYF.

The chain's CDR3 is CASSELGGSSYNSPLHF. The CDR3 nucleotides read TGTGCCAGCAGTGAACTCGGGGGGAGCTCCTATAATTCACCCCTCCACTTT. The chain carries TRBV6-1 and TRBJ1-6, with a tentative D call TRBD1 (5 bases). CDR1 is MNHNS and CDR2 is SASEGT in the germline V gene. The CDR3 runs 17 residues. V was shortened by 2 bases and J by 0 bases, with 11 bases between the two germline ends.

The genes are TRBV9 and TRBJ2-5; D may be TRBD1 or TRBD2 (7 bases each). CDR1 is SGDLS and CDR2 is YYNGEE in the germline V gene. The V and J ends lost 3 bases and 4 bases respectively, with 16 bases between them. This CDR3 is built from 15 residues. CDR3 coding DNA: TGTGCCAGCAGCGACGCAGGGGGGGAGGCAGAGACCCAGTACTTC. Translated, it gives CASSDAGGEAETQYF.